Listed here are 32 T cell receptor beta chains from one sample, sequenced in a study of cytomegalovirus exposure and HLA in healthy donors (dated by TCRdb to about 2017). The library came from the immunoSEQ multiplex PCR assay. For the multiplex PCR, a mixture combining 60 forward primers for TCR Vbeta segments and 13 reverse primers for TCR Jbeta segments was used. TCRdb took this table from immuneACCESS and kept in-frame rearrangements with V and J called. Such tables lack part of the clones; where checked against another copy, unresolved V genes explain under half of the gap, and the rest is unexplained. The table held for this sample gives about 200,000 clones. 5.5% to 7.5% of the sample comes from the top ten. The sequenced material came from PBMCs. These receptor sequences come from a man aged 25 to 45 in good health and CMV-seronegative.

The J gene is TRBJ2-2, the V gene TRBV30; D is perhaps TRBD2 (5 bases). The CDR3 extends over 14 amino acids. Germline CDR1 reads GTSNPN; CDR2 reads SVGIG (reference sequence). Trimming cost V 1 base and J 8 bases, with 14 bases left between them. This CDR3 reads CAWSGLGWRGELFF. CDR3 sequence (DNA): TGTGCCTGGAGTGGTCTTGGGTGGAGGGGGGAGCTGTTTTTT.

This chain joins TRBV21-1 and TRBJ1-4; the table's D call, TRBD1, has no DNA check behind it. TRBV21-1 is recorded as a pseudogene. The CDR3 runs to 13 residues. The CDR3 region is CASPAGMNEKLFF. CDR3 coding DNA: TGTGCCAGCCCGGCAGGTATGAATGAAAAACTGTTTTTT.

V is TRBV7-2 and J is TRBJ1-1, with 7 bases identical to TRBD1. The CDR3 is made up of 16 amino acids. J gave up 12 bases and V 4 bases, and 20 bases lay outside the gene matches. The V gene's germline CDR1 is SGHTA and CDR2 FQGNSA. Here the CDR3 reads CASSSQNSRQGGVSFF. CDR3 DNA sequence: TGTGCCAGCAGCTCCCAAAACTCACGACAGGGTGGAGTTTCTTTCTTT.

V and J are TRBV11-3 and TRBJ1-1, with 8 bases that match TRBD1. CDR1 SGHNT and CDR2 YENEEA come from the germline V gene. V lost 5 bases, J lost 3 bases, and 5 bases stayed unmatched. This CDR3 comprises 14 residues. The CDR3, as DNA: TGTGCCAGCAGCCCCTTCAGGGGGCACACTGAAGCTTTCTTT. Translation: CASSPFRGHTEAFF.

The rearrangement links TRBV6-1 to TRBJ2-5; D possibly corresponds to TRBD2 (5 bases). CDR1 and CDR2 (germline): MNHNS, SASEGT. The V and J ends lost 1 base and 11 bases respectively, with 14 bases between them. CDR3 length equals 13 residues. The CDR3 here is CASSEDPPWEQYF. CDR3 in DNA: TGTGCCAGCAGTGAAGATCCTCCCTGGGAGCAGTACTTC.

This sequence joins TRBV5-1 and TRBJ2-7, with 8 nucleotides matching TRBD1. The CDR3 runs 15 residues. The V gene end was trimmed by 7 bases and the J gene end by 3 bases; junction bases not matched to a gene: 12. The germline V gene encodes CDR1 SGHRS and CDR2 YFSETQ. The CDR3 here is CASRAGRGQGYEQYF. The CDR3 DNA follows: TGCGCCAGCCGGGCAGGTCGCGGACAGGGCTACGAGCAGTACTTC. The variable domain in full, with the rest retrieved from reference TRBV5-1 and TRBJ2-7, is KAGVTQTPRYLIKTRGQQVTLSCSPISGHRSVSWYQQTPGQGLQFLFEYFSETQRNKGNFPGRFSGRQFSNSRSEMNVSTLELGDSALYLCASRAGRGQGYEQYFGPGTRLTVT.

The V and J genes are TRBV7-2 and TRBJ1-5; D might be TRBD1 (6 bases). There are 16 residues in the CDR3. CDR1 is SGHTA, CDR2 FQGNSA, per germline. Deletions cut 2 bases from V and 0 bases from J, with 11 bases between. The CDR3 region is CASSLRQEFSNQPQHF. The DNA of the CDR3 is TGTGCCAGCAGCTTAAGACAGGAGTTTAGCAATCAGCCCCAGCATTTT.

The gene calls are TRBV28 and TRBJ1-2, with D uncertain. The germline gives CDR1 MDHEN, CDR2 SYDVKM. The CDR3 has 15 residues. The germline V and J ends were trimmed by 5 bases and 4 bases, with 17 bases remaining between them. In nucleotides, the CDR3 is TGTGCCAGCAGTCCTTCGGGATCAGGAGGCTATGGCTACACCTTC. Amino acids: CASSPSGSGGYGYTF.

The rearrangement uses TRBV4-1 and TRBJ2-1; TRBD2 agrees at 8 bases. J gave up 4 bases and V 0 bases, and 11 bases lay outside the gene matches. The CDR3 extends over 18 amino acids. Germline loops: CDR1 MGHRA, CDR2 YSYEKL. This chain's CDR3 is CASSQEGNGRAGYNEQFF. The CDR3 nucleotides are TGCGCCAGCAGCCAAGAAGGGAACGGGAGGGCTGGGTACAATGAGCAGTTCTTC.

The chain recombines TRBV19 with TRBJ2-6; TRBD1 agrees at 7 bases. There are 18 residues in the CDR3. Trimming took 6 bases from V and 0 from J; bases not matched to a gene: 11. The germline gives CDR1 LNHDA, CDR2 SQIVND (reference sequence). CDR3 in DNA: TGTGCCAGTAGGACCAGACAGGGCGCCAGCTCTGGGGCCAACGTCCTGACTTTC. Encoded protein: CASRTRQGASSGANVLTF.

Turning to this clone: The sample has other DNA sequences that encode this CDR3 too. The chain joins TRBV7-3 to TRBJ2-2; D gene uncertain. CDR1 SGHTA and CDR2 FQGTGA come from the germline V gene. V was pared by 0 bases and J by 1 base, with 6 bases between. The CDR3 spans 15 residues. The CDR3 spells CASSLTGGNTGELFF. The CDR3 DNA sequence: TGTGCCAGCAGCTTAACAGGCGGGAACACCGGGGAGCTGTTTTTT.

This chain joins TRBV28 and TRBJ2-7; D is possibly TRBD1 (6 bases). Germline CDR1 is MDHEN and CDR2 is SYDVKM. V lost 4 bases to trimming and J lost 3 bases, with 13 bases between them. The CDR3 runs 14 residues. The CDR3: CASSSPGTIYEQYF. For the CDR3, the DNA is TGTGCCAGCAGTTCCCCCGGGACAATCTACGAGCAGTACTTC.

This chain joins TRBV19 and TRBJ1-1; D perhaps matches TRBD1 (5 bases). V dropped 3 bases and J dropped 1 base, with 12 bases sitting between them. This CDR3 has 15 residues. Germline-derived CDR1 and CDR2 are LNHDA and SQIVND (reference sequence). CDR3 in amino acids: CASSIGGFKNTEAFF. In DNA, the CDR3 is TGTGCCAGTAGTATTGGGGGGTTCAAGAACACTGAAGCTTTCTTT.

Here the CDR3 DNA reads TGTGCCTGGAGTGTTAGCCTGAGCCTCACTGAAGCTTTCTTT. As protein: CAWSVSLSLTEAFF. The gene calls are TRBV30 and TRBJ1-1; D not certain. The CDR3 consists of 14 residues. The germline V and J ends were trimmed by 0 bases and 4 bases, with 12 bases remaining between them. The germline V gene encodes CDR1 GTSNPN and CDR2 SVGIG (reference sequence).

This CDR3 is CASSLSRNLPTEAFF. The CDR3 nucleotides read TGTGCCAGCAGCTTATCGAGGAACTTGCCCACTGAAGCTTTCTTT. The rearrangement links TRBV7-3 to TRBJ1-1; no clear D gene. V was clipped by 2 bases and J by 4 bases, with 14 bases between them. This CDR3 is 15 amino acids long. The germline CDR1 and CDR2 sequences are SGHTA and FQGTGA.

V and J are TRBV9 and TRBJ1-2; D perhaps matches TRBD1 (5 bases). With 0 bases removed from V and 0 bases from J, the gap between germline ends came to 9 bases. This CDR3 region has 15 residues. Germline assignment: CDR1 SGDLS and CDR2 YYNGEE. The CDR3 bases are TGTGCCAGCAGCGTAGATCCGGGGGCTAACTATGGCTACACCTTC. Protein sequence: CASSVDPGANYGYTF.

The CDR3 is CATRTSGETQYF. Written as DNA, the CDR3 is TGTGCCACCAGGACTAGCGGAGAGACCCAGTACTTC. The chain has TRBV10-3 and TRBJ2-5, with 10 bases fitting TRBD2. This CDR3 has 12 residues. V was clipped by 10 bases and J by 4 bases; unmatched bases: 3. CDR1 is ENHRY and CDR2 is SYGVKD in the germline V gene.

The J gene is TRBJ1-4, the V gene TRBV19; 9 bases line up with TRBD1. This CDR3 is 14 amino acids long. CDR1 is LNHDA, CDR2 SQIVND, per germline (reference sequence). Trimming cost V 7 bases and J 8 bases; bases outside gene matches: 8. CDR3 protein: CASTPGQGREKLFF. CDR3 DNA: TGTGCCAGTACCCCGGGACAGGGTAGGGAAAAACTGTTTTTT.

J is TRBJ2-2 and V is TRBV2; no firm D call. From germline, CDR1 is SNHLY and CDR2 FYNNEI. Trimming shortened V by 5 bases and J by 2 bases, and 9 bases separated the two germline ends. The CDR3 is 14 residues long. DNA for the CDR3: TGTGCCAGCAGTCTCCTAACTAACACCGGGGAGCTGTTTTTT. Encoded protein: CASSLLTNTGELFF.

V is TRBV4-1 and J is TRBJ2-5, with D possibly being TRBD1 (6 bases). This CDR3 has 14 amino acids. Trimming took off 2 bases at V and 2 bases at J, with 9 bases between the two ends. Germline values: CDR1 MGHRA, CDR2 YSYEKL. DNA for the CDR3: TGCGCCAGCAGCCAACCGACAGGTCAAGAGACCCAGTACTTC. Amino acid sequence: CASSQPTGQETQYF.

This chain's CDR3 is CASSRLPGLAHEQYF. CDR3 DNA: TGTGCCAGCAGTAGACTTCCGGGACTAGCACACGAGCAGTACTTC. The V and J genes are TRBV27 and TRBJ2-7, with 9 bases lining up with TRBD2. The germline V gene encodes CDR1 MNHEY and CDR2 SMNVEV (reference sequence). This CDR3 is 15 amino acids long. Trimming cost V 5 bases and J 5 bases; bases outside gene matches: 10.

This clone shows up as medium-sized by frequency. The CDR3 here is CASSPTGTYGYTF. The CDR3 nucleotides read TGTGCCAGCAGCCCGACAGGGACCTATGGCTACACCTTC. The chain is built from TRBV7-9 and TRBJ1-2; 7 bases match TRBD1. The CDR3 loop spans 13 amino acids. Germline loops: CDR1 SEHNR, CDR2 FQNEAQ (reference sequence). The junction had 4 bases not matched to a gene; V was cut back by 5 bases and J by 4 bases.

The chain combines TRBV4-2 with TRBJ1-3; D is unresolved. The V and J ends lost 0 bases and 2 bases respectively, with 11 bases between them. The CDR3 spans 16 residues. In germline, CDR1 is LGHNA, CDR2 YNFKEQ. The DNA of the CDR3 is TGTGCCAGCAGCCAAGATCGGGTAACGGCTGGAAACACCATATATTTT. This codes for CASSQDRVTAGNTIYF.

The chain joins TRBV5-4 to TRBJ2-3, with D possibly matching TRBD1 (5 bases). Trimming removed 0 bases from V and 3 bases from J, with 8 bases in between. This CDR3 is built from 14 residues. Germline assignment: CDR1 SGHNT and CDR2 YYREEE (reference sequence). In DNA form, the CDR3 reads TGTGCCAGCAGCTTGGAAGGGGTAACAGATACGCAGTATTTT. The encoded protein is CASSLEGVTDTQYF.

V usage is TRBV9 and J usage is TRBJ2-2, with D tentatively TRBD2 (6 bases). CDR3 length: 16 amino acids. Looked up from germline, CDR1 is SGDLS and CDR2 is YYNGEE. The V gene lost 0 bases and the J gene lost 3 bases, with 12 bases spanning the gap. The CDR3 here is CASSVESGDYTGELFF. DNA of the CDR3: TGTGCCAGCAGCGTAGAATCCGGGGACTACACCGGGGAGCTGTTTTTT. Variable domain in full (rest from reference TRBV9 and TRBJ2-2): DSGVTQTPKHLITATGQRVTLRCSPRSGDLSVYWYQQSLDQGLQFLIQYYNGEERAKGNILERFSAQQFPDLHSELNLSSLELGDSALYFCASSVESGDYTGELFFGEGSRLTVL.

J is TRBJ1-4 and V is TRBV30, with a possible D match to TRBD1 (5 bases). There are 14 residues in the CDR3. V shed 0 bases and J shed 8 bases, with 13 bases lying between them. Germline lookup yields CDR1 GTSNPN and CDR2 SVGIG (reference sequence). The CDR3 DNA is TGTGCCTGGAGTGTACTTACGGGGGACGAAAAACTGTTTTTT. Encoded protein: CAWSVLTGDEKLFF.

J is TRBJ2-3 and V is TRBV5-4; 8 bases are a match to TRBD1. The CDR3 spans 15 residues. Trimming at V came to 4 bases and at J to 0 bases, leaving 4 bases not matched to a gene. Per germline, CDR1 SGHNT and CDR2 YYREEE (reference sequence). DNA of the CDR3: TGTGCCAGCAGCGTAGGACAGGGAAGCACAGATACGCAGTATTTT. This translates into CASSVGQGSTDTQYF.

V is TRBV5-8 and J is TRBJ2-7, with TRBD1 identical over 8 bases. Germline lookup yields CDR1 SGHTS and CDR2 YDEGEE. The CDR3 consists of 13 residues. After removal of 3 bases from V and 2 bases from J, the junction contained 1 base not matched to a gene. In DNA, the CDR3 is TGTGCCAGCAGCTCGGACAGGGCCTACGAGCAGTACTTC. It codes for CASSSDRAYEQYF.

The chain uses TRBV9 and TRBJ2-1, with D possibly being TRBD2 (6 bases). The CDR3 sequence is 12 residues long. V was clipped by 5 bases and J by 9 bases, with 12 bases between them. In germline, CDR1 is SGDLS, CDR2 YYNGEE. The CDR3 spells CASRGGTSEQFF. Here the CDR3 DNA reads TGTGCCAGCAGAGGAGGGACGTCTGAGCAGTTCTTC.

This chain connects TRBV19 to TRBJ2-5; 9 nucleotides line up with TRBD2. Germline V gives CDR1 LNHDA, CDR2 SQIVND (reference sequence). The CDR3 extends over 15 amino acids. The V gene end was trimmed by 3 bases and the J gene end by 5 bases; junction bases not matched to a gene: 7. The CDR3 DNA is TGTGCCAGTAGTATTGCGGGGACTAGCACGGAGACCCAGTACTTC. It yields the protein CASSIAGTSTETQYF.

Notes on this clone: This same CDR3 is encoded by further DNA sequences in the sample. Written as DNA, the CDR3 is TGTGCCAGTAGTAGTTCGGGACAGGGGCTAGGGGCCCAGTACTTC. Amino acid sequence: CASSSSGQGLGAQYF. J is TRBJ2-5 and V is TRBV19, with 10 bases identical to TRBD1. This CDR3 has 15 amino acids. The V gene's germline CDR1 is LNHDA and CDR2 SQIVND (reference sequence). V shed 4 bases, J shed 9 bases, and the junction held 11 bases outside the gene matches.

The chain uses TRBV5-1 and TRBJ2-7; 8 positions agree with TRBD2. The CDR3 is made up of 15 amino acids. Germline CDR1 and CDR2: SGHRS and YFSETQ. V trimming: 4 bases; J trimming: 6 bases; junction bases outside the gene matches: 12. CDR3 DNA: TGCGCCAGCAGCCTGGGGACTAGTCGCAGGGTCGAGCAGTACTTC. This sequence encodes CASSLGTSRRVEQYF.